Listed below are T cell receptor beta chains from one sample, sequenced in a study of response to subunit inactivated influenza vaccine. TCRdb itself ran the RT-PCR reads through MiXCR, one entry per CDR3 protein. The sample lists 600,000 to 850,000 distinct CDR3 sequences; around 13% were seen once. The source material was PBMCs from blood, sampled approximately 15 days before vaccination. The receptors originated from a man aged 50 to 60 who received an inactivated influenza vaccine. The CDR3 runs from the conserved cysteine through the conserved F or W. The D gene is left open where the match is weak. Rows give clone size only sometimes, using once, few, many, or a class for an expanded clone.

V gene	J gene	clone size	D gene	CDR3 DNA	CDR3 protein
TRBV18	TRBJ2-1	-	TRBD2	TGTGCCAGCTCACCAAGGACTAGCGGGATTTCGAATGAGCAGTTCTTC	CASSPRTSGISNEQFF
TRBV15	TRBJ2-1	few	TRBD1	TGTGCCACCAGCAGGGGGACAGGGGACTATGAGCAGTTCTTC	CATSRGTGDYEQFF
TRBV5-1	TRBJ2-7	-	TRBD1	TGCGCCAGCAGAGGCGGACAGGCTGGCGACGAGCAGTACTTC	CASRGGQAGDEQYF
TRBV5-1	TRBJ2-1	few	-	TGCGCCAGCAGTGCGACAAACTACAATGAGCAGTTCTTC	CASSATNYNEQFF
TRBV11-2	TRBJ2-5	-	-	TGTGCCAGCAGCTTAGTCCGGGGAGGACAAGAGACCCAGTACTTC	CASSLVRGGQETQYF
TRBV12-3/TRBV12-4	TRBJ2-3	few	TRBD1	TGTGCCAGCAGCCCGGGACAGGGATTCAGCACAGATACGCAGTATTTT	CASSPGQGFSTDTQYF
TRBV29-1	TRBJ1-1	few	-	TGCAGCGTTGAAGAGGGGAACACTGAAGCTTTCTTT	CSVEEGNTEAFF
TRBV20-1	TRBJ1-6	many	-	TGCAGTGCTAGCATCCCGGGGTCTCATAATTCACCCCTCCACTTT	CSASIPGSHNSPLHF
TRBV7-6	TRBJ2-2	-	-	TGTGCCAGCGTGGGGTCTCGGAACACCGGGGAGCTGTTTTTT	CASVGSRNTGELFF
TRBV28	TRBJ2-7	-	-	TGTGCCAGCAGTCTCTACAGAAATCAGTACTTC	CASSLYRNQYF
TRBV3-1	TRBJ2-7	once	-	TGTGCCAGCAGCCAAGGACGGGATAGACGTCCGTACTTC	CASSQGRDRRPYF
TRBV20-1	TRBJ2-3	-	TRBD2	TGCAGTGCTCTTAAGCGGGAGGGCCGCCTTACTAGCACAGATACGCAGTATTTT	CSALKREGRLTSTDTQYF
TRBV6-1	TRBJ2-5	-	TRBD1	TGTGCCAGCAGTAAGCCGGGACAGGGATCACAAGAGACTCAGTACTTC	CASSKPGQGSQETQYF
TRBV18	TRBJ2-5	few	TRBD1	TGTGCCAGCTCACCTTCCGGGACAGGGGAGACCCAGTACTTC	CASSPSGTGETQYF
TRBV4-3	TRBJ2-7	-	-	TGCGCCAGCAGCACACACCGGGCCGGGTACGAGCAGTACTTC	CASSTHRAGYEQYF
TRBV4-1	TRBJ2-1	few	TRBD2	TGCGCCAGCAGCCAAGCCCTAGGGACTAGCGGGGGGAATGAGCAGTTCTTC	CASSQALGTSGGNEQFF
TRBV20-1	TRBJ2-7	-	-	TGCAGTGCTAGAGATGGGGGTAAGCCCTACGAGCAGTACTTC	CSARDGGKPYEQYF
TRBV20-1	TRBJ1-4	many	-	TGCAGTGTGGTGATTAATGAAAAACTGTTTTTT	CSVVINEKLFF
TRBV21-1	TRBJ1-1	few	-	TGTGCCAGCAGCAAAGCCGACAGATTAAACACTGAAGCTTTCTTT	CASSKADRLNTEAFF
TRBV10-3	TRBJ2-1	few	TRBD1	TGTGCCATCTCGGGACAGGGGGGGGATGAGCAGTTCTTC	CAISGQGGDEQFF
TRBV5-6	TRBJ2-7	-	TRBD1	TGTGCCAGCGAGCCGGGACAGGGGTTCCACGAGCAGTACTTC	CASEPGQGFHEQYF
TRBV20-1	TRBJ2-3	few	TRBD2	TGCAGTGCTGGACTAGCGGCCCTGGCGACGCAGTATTTT	CSAGLAALATQYF
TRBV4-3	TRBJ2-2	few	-	TGCGCCAGCAGCCAAGATAGGGGGACGATGGCCGGGGAGCTGTTTTTT	CASSQDRGTMAGELFF
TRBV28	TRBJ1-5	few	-	TGTGCCAGCAGTTTACAAATGGGGGGAAATCAGCCCCAGCATTTT	CASSLQMGGNQPQHF
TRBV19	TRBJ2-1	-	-	TGTGCCAGTAGTATGGGGGTAATCTCCTACAATGAGCAGTTCTTC	CASSMGVISYNEQFF
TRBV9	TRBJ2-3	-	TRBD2	TGTGCCAGCAGCCTCGGGACTAGCGGGGGGCGAGATACGCAGTATTTT	CASSLGTSGGRDTQYF
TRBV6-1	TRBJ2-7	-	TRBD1	TGTGCCACCAAAACCGGGACAGGGGTCGAGCAGTACTTC	CATKTGTGVEQYF
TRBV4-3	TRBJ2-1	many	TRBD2	TGCGCCAGCAGCCAGGTGTGGGGGGAGGGCCCCTACAATGAGCAGTTCTTC	CASSQVWGEGPYNEQFF
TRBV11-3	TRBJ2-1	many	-	TGTGCCAGCAGCTTTTCTGGGAGCCATGAGCAGTTCTTC	CASSFSGSHEQFF
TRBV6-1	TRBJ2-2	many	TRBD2	TGTGCCAGCATAAGGGTAGCGGGGCCCACCGGGGAGCTGTTTTTT	CASIRVAGPTGELFF
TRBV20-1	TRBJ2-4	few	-	TGCAGTGCTGATATTGCGGCAGGGGCCAAAAACATTCAGTACTTC	CSADIAAGAKNIQYF
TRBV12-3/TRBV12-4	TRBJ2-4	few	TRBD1	TGTGCCAGCAGTTCTAGTCGACAGGGTAGGAGCATTCAGTACTTC	CASSSSRQGRSIQYF
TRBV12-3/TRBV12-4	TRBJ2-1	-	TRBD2	TGTGCCAGCAGTTGGGGGGGGGTTAGCTCCTACAATGAGCAGTTCTTC	CASSWGGVSSYNEQFF
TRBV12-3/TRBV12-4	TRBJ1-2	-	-	TGTGCCAGCAGTTTGGGGAGAGACAGGCCTAACTATGGCTACACCTTC	CASSLGRDRPNYGYTF
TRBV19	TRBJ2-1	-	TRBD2	TGTGCCAGTAGTAAGAGCGGGAGGGTGGTTGAGCAGTTCTTC	CASSKSGRVVEQFF
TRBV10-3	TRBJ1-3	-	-	TGTGCCATCAGTGATGGGACACCTAACACCGTATATTTT	CAISDGTPNTVYF
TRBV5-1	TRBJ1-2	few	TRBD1	TGCGCCAGCAGCTTGGCCCGAGACAGGGGTGACTATGGCTACACCTTC	CASSLARDRGDYGYTF
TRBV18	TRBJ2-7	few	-	TGTGCCAGCTCACGGGACGCAACCTCCTACGAGCAGTACTTC	CASSRDATSYEQYF
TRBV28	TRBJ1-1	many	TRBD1	TGTGCCAGCAGCCAGACAGGGGAGAACACTGAAGCTTTCTTT	CASSQTGENTEAFF
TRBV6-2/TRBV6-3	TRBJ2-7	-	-	TGTGCCAGCAGTTACACTTCAGGTGCCCACGGATACGAGCAGTACTTC	CASSYTSGAHGYEQYF
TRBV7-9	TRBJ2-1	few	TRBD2	TGTGCCAGCAGCTCAGACTGGGCGGGGGGCAATGAGCAGTTCTTC	CASSSDWAGGNEQFF
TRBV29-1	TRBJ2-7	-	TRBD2	TGCAGCGCGGGCGGGAGCCCAGACTCCTACGAGCAGTACTTC	CSAGGSPDSYEQYF
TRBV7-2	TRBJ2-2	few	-	TGTGCCAGCAGCCCACTCGGGACGAACACCGGGGAGCTGTTTTTT	CASSPLGTNTGELFF
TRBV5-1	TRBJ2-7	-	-	TGCGCCAGCAGCTTGGCTCTTACGGGCCAGGAGTACTTC	CASSLALTGQEYF
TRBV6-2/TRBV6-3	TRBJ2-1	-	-	TGTGCCGCCCGGTTGGGCAATGAGCAGTTCTTC	CAARLGNEQFF